This TCR beta chain emerged from a study of CD8+ T cells in alopecia areata. Whole-study context: The SALT score measured affected scalp surface percentage in treated patients. Notes on the study in general: Lesional scalp exceeded normal scalp in clonality, especially in alopecia totalis/universalis.

Sequencing templates came from extracted RNA that was reverse transcribed into cDNA. The assay was immunoSEQ multiplex PCR, and TCRdb's table has in-frame clones only and misses some. The sample holds over 150,000 clones, roughly 64% seen once. Treatment specified: oral pan-JAK inhibitor, 5-10 mg twice daily. Researchers took lesional scalp punch biopsies and peripheral blood from people who were alopecia areata patients. Per germline, CDR1 SGHRS and CDR2 YFSETQ. The CDR3 length is 12 residues. V lost 4 bases and J lost 9, with 11 bases in between. In this sample, this clone turned up a few times. As yet, its antigen is unknown.

The TCR comes from a human donor with alopecia areata. Sequenced here: CD4+ T cells sorted from blood, sampled at week 24, from a patient treated with tofacitinib. J is TRBJ2-1 and V is TRBV5-1, with D perhaps TRBD1 (6 bases). The CDR3, as DNA: TGCGCCAGCAGCCTGGGGGCGGGTGAGCAGTTCTTC. As protein: CASSLGAGEQFF. Variable domain in full (rest from reference TRBV5-1 and TRBJ2-1): KAGVTQTPRYLIKTRGQQVTLSCSPISGHRSVSWYQQTPGQGLQFLFEYFSETQRNKGNFPGRFSGRQFSNSRSEMNVSTLELGDSALYLCASSLGAGEQFFGPGTRLTVL.